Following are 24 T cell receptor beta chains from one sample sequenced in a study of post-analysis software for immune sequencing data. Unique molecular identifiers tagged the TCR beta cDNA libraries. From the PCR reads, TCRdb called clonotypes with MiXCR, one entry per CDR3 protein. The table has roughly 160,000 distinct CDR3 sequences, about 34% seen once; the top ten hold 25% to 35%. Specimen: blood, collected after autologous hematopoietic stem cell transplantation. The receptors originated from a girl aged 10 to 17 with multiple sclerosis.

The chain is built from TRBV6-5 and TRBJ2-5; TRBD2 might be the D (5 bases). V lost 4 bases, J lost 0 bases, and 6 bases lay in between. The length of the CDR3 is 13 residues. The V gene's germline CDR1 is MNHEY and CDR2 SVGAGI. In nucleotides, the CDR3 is TGTGCCAGCAGTTGGCGGGACCAAGAGACCCAGTACTTC. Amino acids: CASSWRDQETQYF.

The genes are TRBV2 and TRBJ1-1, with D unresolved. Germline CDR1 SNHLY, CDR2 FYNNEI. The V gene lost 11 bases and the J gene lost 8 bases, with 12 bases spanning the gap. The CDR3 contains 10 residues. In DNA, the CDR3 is TGTGCCCGGGGTGGCAGGGAAGCTTTCTTT. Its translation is CARGGREAFF.

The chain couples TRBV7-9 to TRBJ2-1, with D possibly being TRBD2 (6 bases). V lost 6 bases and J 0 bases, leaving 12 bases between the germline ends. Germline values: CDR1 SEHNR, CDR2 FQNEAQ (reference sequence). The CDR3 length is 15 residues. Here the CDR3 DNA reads TGTGCCAGCAGTTATCGGGGGAGCTCCTACAATGAGCAGTTCTTC. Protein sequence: CASSYRGSSYNEQFF.

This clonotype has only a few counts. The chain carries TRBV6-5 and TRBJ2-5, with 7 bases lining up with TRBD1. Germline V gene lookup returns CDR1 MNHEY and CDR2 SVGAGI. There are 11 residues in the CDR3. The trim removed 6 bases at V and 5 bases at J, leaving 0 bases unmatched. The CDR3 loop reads CASRQGETQYF. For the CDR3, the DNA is TGTGCCAGCAGACAGGGGGAGACCCAGTACTTC.

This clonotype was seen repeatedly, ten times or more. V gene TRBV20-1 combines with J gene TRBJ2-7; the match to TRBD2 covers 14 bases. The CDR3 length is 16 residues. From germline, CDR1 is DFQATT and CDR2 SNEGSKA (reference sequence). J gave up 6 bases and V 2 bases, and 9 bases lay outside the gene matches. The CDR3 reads CSARLFGTSGSIEQYF. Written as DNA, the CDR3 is TGCAGTGCTAGACTGTTTGGGACTAGCGGGAGTATCGAGCAGTACTTC.

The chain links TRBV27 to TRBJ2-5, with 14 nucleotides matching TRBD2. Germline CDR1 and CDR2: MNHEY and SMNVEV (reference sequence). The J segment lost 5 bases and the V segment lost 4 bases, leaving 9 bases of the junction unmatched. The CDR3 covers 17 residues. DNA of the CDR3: TGTGCCAGCAGTTCTGGGACTAGCGGGAGAGGACGGGAGACCCAGTACTTC. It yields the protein CASSSGTSGRGRETQYF.

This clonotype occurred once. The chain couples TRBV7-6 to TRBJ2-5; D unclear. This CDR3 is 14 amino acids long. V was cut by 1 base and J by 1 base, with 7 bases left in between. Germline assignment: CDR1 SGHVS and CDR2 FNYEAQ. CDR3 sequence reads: CASSLVATQETQYF. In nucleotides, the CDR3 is TGTGCCAGCAGCTTAGTTGCGACCCAAGAGACCCAGTACTTC.

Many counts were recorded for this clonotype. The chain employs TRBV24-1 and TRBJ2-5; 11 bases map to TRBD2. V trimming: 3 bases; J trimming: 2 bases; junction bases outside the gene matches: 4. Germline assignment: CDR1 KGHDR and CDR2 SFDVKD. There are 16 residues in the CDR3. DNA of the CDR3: TGTGCCACCAGTGATGGGCGACTAGCGGGACAAGAGACCCAGTACTTC. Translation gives CATSDGRLAGQETQYF.

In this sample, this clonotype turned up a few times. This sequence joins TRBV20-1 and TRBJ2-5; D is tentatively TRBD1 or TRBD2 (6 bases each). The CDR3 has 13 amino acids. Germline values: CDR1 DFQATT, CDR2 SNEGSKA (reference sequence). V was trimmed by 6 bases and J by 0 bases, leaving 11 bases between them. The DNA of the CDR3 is TGCAGTGCAGGGGGGTGGTACCAAGAGACCCAGTACTTC. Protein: CSAGGWYQETQYF.

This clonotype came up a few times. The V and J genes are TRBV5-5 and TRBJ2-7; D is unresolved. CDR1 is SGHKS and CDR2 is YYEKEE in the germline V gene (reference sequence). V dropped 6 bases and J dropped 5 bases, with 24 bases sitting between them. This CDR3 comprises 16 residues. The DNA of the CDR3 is TGTGCCAGCACCACCCGATCCAGGCAGGACGCCCACGAGCAGTACTTC. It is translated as CASTTRSRQDAHEQYF.

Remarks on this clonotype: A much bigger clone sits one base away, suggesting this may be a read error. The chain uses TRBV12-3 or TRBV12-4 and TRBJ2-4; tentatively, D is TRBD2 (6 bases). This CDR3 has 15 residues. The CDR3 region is CVSAPALVPGDIQYF. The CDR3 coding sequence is TGTGTCAGCGCCCCGGCGTTAGTCCCGGGGGACATTCAGTACTTC.

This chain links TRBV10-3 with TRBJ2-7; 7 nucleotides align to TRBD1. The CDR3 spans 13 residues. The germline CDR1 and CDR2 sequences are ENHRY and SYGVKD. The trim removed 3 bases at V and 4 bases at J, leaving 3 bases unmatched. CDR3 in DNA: TGTGCCATCAGTGAATTCAGGGGGTACGAGCAGTACTTC. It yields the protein CAISEFRGYEQYF.

The CDR3 here is CASSPDLADEQYF. CDR3 bases: TGTGCCAGCTCACCAGATCTAGCGGATGAGCAGTACTTC. The chain links TRBV18 to TRBJ2-7, with TRBD2 matching 7 bases. This CDR3 has 13 amino acids. J was trimmed by 7 bases and V by 2 bases; bases with no gene match: 5. The V gene's germline CDR1 is KGHSH and CDR2 LQKENI.

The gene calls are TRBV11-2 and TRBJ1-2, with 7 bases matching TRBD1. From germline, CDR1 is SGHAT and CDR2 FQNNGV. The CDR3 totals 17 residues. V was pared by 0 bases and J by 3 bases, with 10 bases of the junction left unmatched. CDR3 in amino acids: CASSLDSGQAFHYGYTF. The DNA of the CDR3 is TGTGCCAGCAGCTTAGATTCCGGACAGGCGTTCCACTATGGCTACACCTTC.

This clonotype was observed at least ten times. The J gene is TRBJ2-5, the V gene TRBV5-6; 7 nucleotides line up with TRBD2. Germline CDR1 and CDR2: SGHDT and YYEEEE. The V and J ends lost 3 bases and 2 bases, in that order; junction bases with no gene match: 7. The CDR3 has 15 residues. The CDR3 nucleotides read TGTGCCAGCAGCTCCCTGGGGAGGGGACAAGAGACCCAGTACTTC. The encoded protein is CASSSLGRGQETQYF.

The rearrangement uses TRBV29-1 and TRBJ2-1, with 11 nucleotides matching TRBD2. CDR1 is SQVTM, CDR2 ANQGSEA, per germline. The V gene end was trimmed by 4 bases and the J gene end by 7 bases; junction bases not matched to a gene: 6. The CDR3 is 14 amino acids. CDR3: CSVGSGRARNEQFF. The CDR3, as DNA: TGCAGCGTTGGTAGCGGGAGGGCCAGGAATGAGCAGTTCTTC.

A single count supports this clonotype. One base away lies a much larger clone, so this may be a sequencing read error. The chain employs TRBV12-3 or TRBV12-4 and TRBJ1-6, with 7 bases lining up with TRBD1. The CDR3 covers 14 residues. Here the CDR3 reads CASSEGAGNSPPHF. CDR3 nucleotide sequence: TGTGCCAGCAGTGAGGGGGCAGGTAATTCACCCCCCCACTTT.

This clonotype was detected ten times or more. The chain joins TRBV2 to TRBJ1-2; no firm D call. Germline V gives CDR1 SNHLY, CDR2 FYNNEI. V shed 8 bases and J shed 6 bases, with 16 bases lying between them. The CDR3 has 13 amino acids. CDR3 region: CASPTGRTDGYTF. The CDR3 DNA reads TGTGCCAGCCCGACGGGGAGAACGGATGGCTACACCTTC. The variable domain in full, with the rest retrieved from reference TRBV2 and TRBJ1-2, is EPEVTQTPSHQVTQMGQEVILRCVPISNHLYFYWYRQILGQKVEFLVSFYNNEISEKSEIFDDQFSVERPDGSNFTLKIRSTKLEDSAMYFCASPTGRTDGYTFGSGTRLTVV.

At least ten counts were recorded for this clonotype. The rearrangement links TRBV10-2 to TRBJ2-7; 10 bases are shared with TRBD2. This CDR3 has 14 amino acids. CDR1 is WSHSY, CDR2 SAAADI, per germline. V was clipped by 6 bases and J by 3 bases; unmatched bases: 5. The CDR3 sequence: CASRSSGGGYEQYF. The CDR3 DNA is TGCGCCAGCAGGTCTAGCGGGGGAGGCTACGAGCAGTACTTC.

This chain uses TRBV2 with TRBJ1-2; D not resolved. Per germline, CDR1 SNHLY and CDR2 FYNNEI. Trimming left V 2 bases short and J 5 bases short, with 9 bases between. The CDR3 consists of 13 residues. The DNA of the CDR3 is TGTGCCAGCAGTGAAAGGCCAGTTTATGGCTACACCTTC. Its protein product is CASSERPVYGYTF.

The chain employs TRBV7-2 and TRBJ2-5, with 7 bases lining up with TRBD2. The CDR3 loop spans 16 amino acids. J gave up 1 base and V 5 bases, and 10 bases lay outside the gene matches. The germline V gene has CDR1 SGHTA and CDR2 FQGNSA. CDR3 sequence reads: CASSLGIPSGQETQYF. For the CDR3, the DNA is TGTGCCAGCAGCCTGGGGATCCCTAGCGGCCAAGAGACCCAGTACTTC.

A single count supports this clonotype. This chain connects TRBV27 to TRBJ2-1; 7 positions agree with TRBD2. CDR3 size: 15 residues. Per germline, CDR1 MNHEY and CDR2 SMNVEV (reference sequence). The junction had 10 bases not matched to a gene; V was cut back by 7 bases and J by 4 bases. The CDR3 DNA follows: TGTGCCAGCAAAATGGATAGCGGGTCGTACAATGAGCAGTTCTTC. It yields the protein CASKMDSGSYNEQFF.

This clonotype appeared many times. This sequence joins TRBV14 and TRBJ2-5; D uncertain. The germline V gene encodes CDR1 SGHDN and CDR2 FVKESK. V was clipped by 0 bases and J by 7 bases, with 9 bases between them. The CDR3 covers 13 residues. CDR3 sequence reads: CASSQDRTGTQYF. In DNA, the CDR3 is TGTGCCAGCAGCCAAGATAGGACGGGGACCCAGTACTTC. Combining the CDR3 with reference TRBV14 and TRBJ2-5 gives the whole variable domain EAGVTQFPSHSVIEKGQTVTLRCDPISGHDNLYWYRRVMGKEIKFLLHFVKESKQDESGMPNNRFLAERTGGTYSTLKVQPAELEDSGVYFCASSQDRTGTQYFGPGTRLLVL.

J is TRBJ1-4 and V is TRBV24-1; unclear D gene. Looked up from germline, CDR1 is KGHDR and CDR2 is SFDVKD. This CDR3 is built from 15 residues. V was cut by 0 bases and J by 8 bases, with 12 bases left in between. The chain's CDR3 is CATSDLGRRREKLFF. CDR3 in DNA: TGTGCCACCAGTGATTTGGGCAGGAGGCGCGAAAAACTGTTTTTT.